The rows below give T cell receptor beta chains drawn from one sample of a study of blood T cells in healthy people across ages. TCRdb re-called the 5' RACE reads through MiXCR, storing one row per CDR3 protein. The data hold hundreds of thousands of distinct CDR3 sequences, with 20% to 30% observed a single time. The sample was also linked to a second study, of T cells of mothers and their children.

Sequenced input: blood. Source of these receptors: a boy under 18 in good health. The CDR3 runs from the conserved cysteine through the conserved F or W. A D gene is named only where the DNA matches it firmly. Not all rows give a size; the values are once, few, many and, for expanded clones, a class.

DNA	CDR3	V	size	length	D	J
TGCAGTGCTAGAGTACGCTACGAGCAGTACTTC	CSARVRYEQYF	TRBV20-1	NA	11	NA	TRBJ2-7
TGTGCCAGCAGCATAAGCGGGACCCCCTACAATGAGCAGTTCTTC	CASSISGTPYNEQFF	TRBV7-3	NA	15	TRBD2	TRBJ2-1
TGTGCCAGCTCACCCGTGACAGGGGTTAACGAGCAGTACTTC	CASSPVTGVNEQYF	TRBV18	NA	14	TRBD1	TRBJ2-7
TGTGCCAGCAGCCCCCCAACAGGGGGCTATGAGACCCAGTACTTC	CASSPPTGGYETQYF	TRBV14	NA	15	TRBD1	TRBJ2-5
TGTGCCAGCAGTTTTGGCGGACAGGGGCCTTACGAGCAGTACTTC	CASSFGGQGPYEQYF	TRBV5-5	NA	15	TRBD1	TRBJ2-7
TGTGCCAGCAGTTCTGGGGGCCTATTCTCTGGGGCCAACGTCCTGACTTTC	CASSSGGLFSGANVLTF	TRBV28	NA	17	NA	TRBJ2-6
TGTGCCAGCAGTAACAGGGTTATGCATGAAAAACTGTTTTTT	CASSNRVMHEKLFF	TRBV28	NA	14	NA	TRBJ1-4
TGTGCCAGTGAGACTGAGCAGTTCTTC	CASETEQFF	TRBV6-5	NA	9	NA	TRBJ2-1
TGTGCCAGCAGTATGGACTTTAATGAAAAACTGTTTTTT	CASSMDFNEKLFF	TRBV28	NA	13	NA	TRBJ1-4
TGTGCCAGCAGCGTAGCGGGCAGCTCCTATAATTCACCCCTCCACTTT	CASSVAGSSYNSPLHF	TRBV9	NA	16	NA	TRBJ1-6
TGTGCCAGCAGCAAAGACCTGGGAGTATGGGAGCAGTTCTTC	CASSKDLGVWEQFF	TRBV4-2	many	14	NA	TRBJ2-1
TGTGCCAGCAGCTTAGTTCTACTAGCGGGAAGGTACGAGCAGTACTTC	CASSLVLLAGRYEQYF	TRBV7-2	NA	16	TRBD2	TRBJ2-7
TGTGCCAGCAGCTTAAGGGATATTGGGACTAGTCCCTACGAGCAGTACTTC	CASSLRDIGTSPYEQYF	TRBV7-3	few	17	TRBD2	TRBJ2-7
TGTGCCAGCAGCCAGGGACTGGGCTACGAGCAGTACTTC	CASSQGLGYEQYF	TRBV3-1	many	13	NA	TRBJ2-7
TGTGCCAGCTCACCACCGAACCCAAAAGAGACCCAGTACTTC	CASSPPNPKETQYF	TRBV18	few	14	NA	TRBJ2-5
TGTGCCATCAGACAAGCAGGGGTGGATGGCTACACCTTC	CAIRQAGVDGYTF	TRBV10-3	NA	13	NA	TRBJ1-2
TGTGCCAGCAGCTTGGGGCTAGCGGGGGGCCACCGCACAGATACGCAGTATTTT	CASSLGLAGGHRTDTQYF	TRBV5-5	few	18	TRBD2	TRBJ2-3
TGCGCCAGCAGCCGCCTACAGGAAGTCGGCGAAAAACTGTTTTTT	CASSRLQEVGEKLFF	TRBV4-3	NA	15	NA	TRBJ1-4
TGTGCCAGCAGTTACCCCCTGGGGGGTAGCGGGGCGACAGATACGCAGTATTTT	CASSYPLGGSGATDTQYF	TRBV6-2/TRBV6-3	few	18	TRBD2	TRBJ2-3
TGTGCCAGCTCCCCCGGGACAGCCTCTGGAAACACCATATATTTT	CASSPGTASGNTIYF	TRBV18	NA	15	TRBD1	TRBJ1-3
TGCAGCGTTCTCGCCTTTGGGGGGATGGCCGAGCAGTACTTC	CSVLAFGGMAEQYF	TRBV29-1	few	14	NA	TRBJ2-7
TGTGCCAGCAGTCCCCTACTGCCTACCTCTGGGGCCAACGTCCTGACTTTC	CASSPLLPTSGANVLTF	TRBV27	few	17	NA	TRBJ2-6
TGTGCCAGCAGCCGGACAGGGTTGACAGATACGCAGTATTTT	CASSRTGLTDTQYF	TRBV9	NA	14	TRBD1	TRBJ2-3
TGCGCCAGCAGCTTGGAGGGTCGAACCTACAATGAGCAGTTCTTC	CASSLEGRTYNEQFF	TRBV5-1	NA	15	NA	TRBJ2-1
TGTGCCAGCACTGCTCAACCAGGGGTGAGGACTGAAGCTTTCTTT	CASTAQPGVRTEAFF	TRBV2	NA	15	NA	TRBJ1-1
TGTGCCAGCAGCCCAAATAGACGCGCTGAGCAGTTCTTC	CASSPNRRAEQFF	TRBV27	NA	13	NA	TRBJ2-1
TGCAGTGCTATTCTAGGGGGGAAAAACATTCAGTACTTC	CSAILGGKNIQYF	TRBV20-1	few	13	NA	TRBJ2-4
TGTGCCAGCATCTATCCACCCCGTAGGTCCTACGAGCAGTACTTC	CASIYPPRRSYEQYF	TRBV28	NA	15	NA	TRBJ2-7
TGTGCCAGCAGCTTAGCGAAGGGGACGGGGGGCTACACCTTC	CASSLAKGTGGYTF	TRBV7-2	few	14	NA	TRBJ1-2
TGTGCCAGCAGCTTAGCGGGGACTAGCGGCTACAATGAGCAGTTCTTC	CASSLAGTSGYNEQFF	TRBV7-2	NA	16	TRBD2	TRBJ2-1
TGTGCCAGCAGCGGGACGACTAGCGCCTTCCTCAATGAGCAGTTCTTC	CASSGTTSAFLNEQFF	TRBV9	NA	16	TRBD2	TRBJ2-1
TGCAGCGTCCATAGCCCGAACACCGGGGAGCTGTTTTTT	CSVHSPNTGELFF	TRBV29-1	few	13	NA	TRBJ2-2
TGCAGCGTCTTTGCTAACAGGGAAGGGCAAGAGACCCAGTACTTC	CSVFANREGQETQYF	TRBV29-1	few	15	NA	TRBJ2-5
TGTGCCAGCAGCTTAGCGGGATTGGTCGAGCAGTACTTC	CASSLAGLVEQYF	TRBV5-4	NA	13	TRBD2	TRBJ2-7
TGTGCCAGCAGCTTAAACCCACTAGCGGGAGACCCCTACAATGAGCAGTTCTTC	CASSLNPLAGDPYNEQFF	TRBV7-2	few	18	TRBD2	TRBJ2-1
TGCAGTGCTAGAGATGTACTCACCGGGGAGCTGTTTTTT	CSARDVLTGELFF	TRBV20-1	NA	13	NA	TRBJ2-2
TGTGCCAGCTCACCGGGCAGGGGCCTTGCCGAGCAGTACTTC	CASSPGRGLAEQYF	TRBV18	NA	14	NA	TRBJ2-7
TGTGCCAGCAGCGTAATCGGCGAGTGGGGCGGGGAGCTGTTTTTT	CASSVIGEWGGELFF	TRBV9	NA	15	NA	TRBJ2-2
TGTGCCAGCAGCTTAAAGGCCCAACGATTGAACACTGAAGCTTTCTTT	CASSLKAQRLNTEAFF	TRBV7-2	NA	16	NA	TRBJ1-1
TGCAGCGTTGCCTCCAGGGGGCTATACGAGCAGTACTTC	CSVASRGLYEQYF	TRBV29-1	NA	13	TRBD1	TRBJ2-7
TGCGCCAGCAGCCAGGCCGGGACAGGGGGTGATCAAGAGACCCAGTACTTC	CASSQAGTGGDQETQYF	TRBV4-1	few	17	TRBD1	TRBJ2-5
TGTGCCAGCTCACGGGACAGGGGGAATGAGCAGTTCTTC	CASSRDRGNEQFF	TRBV18	NA	13	TRBD1	TRBJ2-1
TGTGCCAGCAGCGTAGGTACAGGGATCGCTGAAGCTTTCTTT	CASSVGTGIAEAFF	TRBV9	few	14	NA	TRBJ1-1
TGTGCCAGCAGTCCGTATAGCGGGGGGGCCGGGGAGACCCAGTACTTC	CASSPYSGGAGETQYF	TRBV28	NA	16	TRBD2	TRBJ2-5
TGTGCCATCCAGGCAGGGGGCTCCTACGAGCAGTACTTC	CAIQAGGSYEQYF	TRBV10-3	NA	13	TRBD1	TRBJ2-7
TGCGCCAGCAGCCAAGAGCTAGCGGGAGTCGTCGGGGTCTTAGTGTTCTTC	CASSQELAGVVGVLVFF	TRBV4-1	NA	17	TRBD2	TRBJ2-1
TGTGCCAGCAGCAAAGCATGGGGGAGTGTATGGGTCTTC	CASSKAWGSVWVF	TRBV21-1	NA	13	NA	TRBJ2-5